The clone carrying this TCR beta chain was counted ten times or more. The library was built from 400 ng RNA with molecular barcoded adaptors for alpha/delta and beta/gamma chains. TCRdb analysed the reads with MiXCR anew, one entry per CDR3 protein. The sample consists of over 90,000 distinct CDR3 sequences, about 22% of them appearing once. These data originate in a study of read filtering for tumor transcriptome and immune sequencing. Across the whole study: Revised staging placed under ten patients in R-ISS I, 15 to 20 in II, about 7 in III.

CDR3 length equals 15 residues. Per the germline V gene, CDR1 is LGHDT and CDR2 is YNNKEL (reference sequence). V shed 6 bases and J shed 5 bases, with 16 bases lying between them. The specimen was a population of CD138-negative cells sorted from bone marrow. This sequence was found in a donor aged 40 or over with multiple myeloma. The chain combines TRBV3-1 with TRBJ2-2; D is undetermined. The CDR3 sequence: CASRLRGGGTGELFF. The DNA of the CDR3 is TGTGCCAGCAGGCTCAGAGGCGGTGGGACCGGGGAGCTGTTTTTT.